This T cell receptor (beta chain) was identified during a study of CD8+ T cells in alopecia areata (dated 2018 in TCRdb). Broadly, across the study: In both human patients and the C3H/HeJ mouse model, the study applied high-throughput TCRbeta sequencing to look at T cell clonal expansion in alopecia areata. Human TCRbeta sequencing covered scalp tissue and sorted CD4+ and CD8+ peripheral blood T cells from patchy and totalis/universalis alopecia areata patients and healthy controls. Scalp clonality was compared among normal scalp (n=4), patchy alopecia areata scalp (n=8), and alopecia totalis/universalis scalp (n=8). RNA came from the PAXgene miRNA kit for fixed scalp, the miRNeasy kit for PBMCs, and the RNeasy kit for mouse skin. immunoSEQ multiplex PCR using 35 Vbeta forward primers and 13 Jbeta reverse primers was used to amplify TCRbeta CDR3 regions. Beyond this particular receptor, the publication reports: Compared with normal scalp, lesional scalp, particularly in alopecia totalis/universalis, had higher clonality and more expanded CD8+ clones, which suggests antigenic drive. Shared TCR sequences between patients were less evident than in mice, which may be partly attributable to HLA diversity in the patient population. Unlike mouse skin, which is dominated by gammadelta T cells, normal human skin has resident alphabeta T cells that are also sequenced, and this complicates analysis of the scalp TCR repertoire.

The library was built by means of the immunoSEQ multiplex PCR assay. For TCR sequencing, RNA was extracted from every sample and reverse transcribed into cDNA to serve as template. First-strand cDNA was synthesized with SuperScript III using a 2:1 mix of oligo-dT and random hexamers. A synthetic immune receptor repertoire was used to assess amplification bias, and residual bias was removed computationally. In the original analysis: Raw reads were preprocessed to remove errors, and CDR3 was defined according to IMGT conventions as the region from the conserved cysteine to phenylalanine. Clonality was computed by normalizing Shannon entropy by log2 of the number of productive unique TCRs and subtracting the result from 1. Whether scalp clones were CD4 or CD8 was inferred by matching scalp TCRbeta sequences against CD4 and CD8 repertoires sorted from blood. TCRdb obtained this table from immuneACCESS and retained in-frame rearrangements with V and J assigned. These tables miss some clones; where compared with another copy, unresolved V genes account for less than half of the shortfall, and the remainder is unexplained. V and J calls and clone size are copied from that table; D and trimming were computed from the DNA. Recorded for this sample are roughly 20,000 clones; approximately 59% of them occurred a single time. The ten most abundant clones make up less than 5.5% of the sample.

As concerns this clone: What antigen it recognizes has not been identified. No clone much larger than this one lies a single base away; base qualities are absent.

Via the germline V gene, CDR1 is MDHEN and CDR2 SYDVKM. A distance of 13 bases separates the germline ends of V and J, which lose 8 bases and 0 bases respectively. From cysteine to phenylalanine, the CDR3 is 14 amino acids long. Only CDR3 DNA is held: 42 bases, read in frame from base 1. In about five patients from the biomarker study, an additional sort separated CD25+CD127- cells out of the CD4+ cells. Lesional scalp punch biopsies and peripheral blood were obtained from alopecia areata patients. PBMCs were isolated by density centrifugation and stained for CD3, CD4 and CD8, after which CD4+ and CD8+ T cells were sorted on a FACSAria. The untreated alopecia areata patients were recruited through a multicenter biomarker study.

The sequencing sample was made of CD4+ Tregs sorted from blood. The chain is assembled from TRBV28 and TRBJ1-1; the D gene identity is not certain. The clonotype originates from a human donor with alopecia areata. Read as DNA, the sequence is TGTGCCAGCGTAGACCGATTGATGAACACTGAAGCTTTCTTT. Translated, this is CASVDRLMNTEAFF. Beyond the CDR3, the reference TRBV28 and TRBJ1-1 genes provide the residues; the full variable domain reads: DVKVTQSSRYLVKRTGEKVFLECVQDMDHENMFWYRQDPGLGLRLIYFSYDVKMKEKGDIPEGYSVSREKKERFSLILESASTNQTSMYLCASVDRLMNTEAFFGQGTRLTVV.